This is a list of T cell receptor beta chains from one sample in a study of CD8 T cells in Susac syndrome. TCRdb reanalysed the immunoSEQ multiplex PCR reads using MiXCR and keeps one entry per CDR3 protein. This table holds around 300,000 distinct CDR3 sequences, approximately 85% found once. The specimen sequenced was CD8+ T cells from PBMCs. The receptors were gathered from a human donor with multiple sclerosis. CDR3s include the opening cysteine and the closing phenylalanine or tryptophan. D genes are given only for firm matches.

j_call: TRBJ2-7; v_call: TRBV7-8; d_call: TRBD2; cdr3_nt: TGTGCCAGCAGCCCCACCGGACTAGCGGGAGATGAGCAGTACTTC; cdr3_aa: CASSPTGLAGDEQYF
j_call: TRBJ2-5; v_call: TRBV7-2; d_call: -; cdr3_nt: TGTGCCAGCAGCTTATGGTTCGGGCCCCAAGAGACCCAGTACTTC; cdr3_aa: CASSLWFGPQETQYF
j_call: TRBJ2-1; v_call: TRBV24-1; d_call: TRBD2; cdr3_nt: TGTGCCACCAGTGATTGGGCTAGCGGGAGAGGGGATGAGCAGTTCTTC; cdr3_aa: CATSDWASGRGDEQFF
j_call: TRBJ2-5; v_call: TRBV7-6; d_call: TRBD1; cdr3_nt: TGTGCCAGCAGCTTGTTACAGGGGCCAGGGGAGACCCAGTACTTC; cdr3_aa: CASSLLQGPGETQYF
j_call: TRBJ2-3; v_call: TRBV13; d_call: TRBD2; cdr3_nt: TGTGCCAGCAGCCCGCCGGGACTAGCGGGGGAGGACAGGAGCACAGATACGCAGTATTTT; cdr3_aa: CASSPPGLAGEDRSTDTQYF
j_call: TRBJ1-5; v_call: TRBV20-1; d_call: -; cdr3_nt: TGCAGTGCTAGAGGGGTAGGCTCCTTCCCGAGCAATCAGCCCCAGCATTTT; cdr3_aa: CSARGVGSFPSNQPQHF
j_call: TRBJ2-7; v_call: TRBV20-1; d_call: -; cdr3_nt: TGCAGTGCTCCCCGTCCGGTACTCAACTACGAGCAGTACTTC; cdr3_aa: CSAPRPVLNYEQYF
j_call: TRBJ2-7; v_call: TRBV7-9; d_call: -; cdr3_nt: TGTGCCAGTATGGGGTCGACCTACGAGCAGTACTTC; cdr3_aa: CASMGSTYEQYF
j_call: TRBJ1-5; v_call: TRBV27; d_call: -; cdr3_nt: TGTGCCAGCAGTCCGGGGGCAATCAATCAGCCCCAGCATTTT; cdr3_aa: CASSPGAINQPQHF
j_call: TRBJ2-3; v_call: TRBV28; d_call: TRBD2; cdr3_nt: TGTGCCACCGGCCGGCGGGAGGGCCCAGATACGCAGTATTTT; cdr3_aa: CATGRREGPDTQYF